The 11 T cell receptor beta chains below all came from one sample that was sequenced in a study of T cells in Graves' hyperthyroidism and ophthalmopathy. RNA transcripts provided the source from which TCR beta CDR3 regions were amplified. The study used the HTBI primer set for a first-round RT-PCR of the TCR CDR3. TCRdb re-called the multiplex PCR reads with MiXCR, one entry per CDR3 protein. This sample carries 600,000 to 700,000 distinct CDR3 sequences, nearly 45% of them seen once, and the ten largest clones take less than 8.5%. Sequences were obtained from peripheral blood or thyroid tissue (not recorded which). The receptors were gathered from an adult man with Graves' disease, either hyperthyroidism or ophthalmopathy (not recorded which).

The chain combines TRBV7-2 with TRBJ2-5, with 10 bases aligning to TRBD2. The germline gives CDR1 SGHTA, CDR2 FQGNSA. The CDR3 is 14 amino acids. The V and J ends lost 6 bases and 5 bases, in that order; junction bases with no gene match: 6. The CDR3 DNA reads TGTGCCAGCAGTCTAGCGGGAGACGAGGAGACCCAGTACTTC. Protein product: CASSLAGDEETQYF.

This clonotype has a count of ten or more. The V call is TRBV24-1, the J call TRBJ2-5, with 10 bases lining up with TRBD1. CDR1 and CDR2 (germline): KGHDR, SFDVKD. The CDR3 runs 15 residues. V trimming: 4 bases; J trimming: 3 bases; junction bases outside the gene matches: 4. The DNA for the CDR3 is TGTGCCACCAGTGAGTGGGGACAGGGGAAAGAGACCCAGTACTTC. Translated, it gives CATSEWGQGKETQYF.

J is TRBJ1-2 and V is TRBV29-1, with 7 bases lining up with TRBD1. This CDR3 region has 16 residues. The V gene end was trimmed by 6 bases and the J gene end by 0 bases; junction bases not matched to a gene: 13. The V gene's germline CDR1 is SQVTM and CDR2 ANQGSEA. The CDR3 here is CSVGGMTGPTNYGYTF. The DNA of the CDR3 is TGCAGCGTGGGGGGGATGACAGGGCCCACTAACTATGGCTACACCTTC.

Many counts were recorded for this clonotype. The rearrangement uses TRBV29-1 and TRBJ1-2; D is ambiguous. V lost 8 bases, J lost 6 bases, and 13 bases lay in between. CDR3 length equals 11 residues. Germline CDR1 is SQVTM and CDR2 is ANQGSEA. In nucleotides, the CDR3 is TGCAGCCTAGGTTCCGGGGATGGCTACACCTTC. The encoded protein is CSLGSGDGYTF.

The genes are TRBV5-4 and TRBJ2-7, with D maybe TRBD1 (5 bases). V lost 5 bases, J lost 4 bases, and 16 bases lay in between. This CDR3 has 14 amino acids. Germline values: CDR1 SGHNT, CDR2 YYREEE (reference sequence). CDR3 residues: CASSYTSQGYEQYF. In nucleotides, the CDR3 is TGTGCCAGCAGTTACACGAGTCAGGGTTACGAGCAGTACTTC.

The rearrangement joins TRBV29-1 to TRBJ1-4; D ambiguous. The CDR3 length is 13 residues. The V gene lost 5 bases and the J gene lost 15 bases, with 22 bases spanning the gap. From germline, CDR1 is SQVTM and CDR2 ANQGSEA. The CDR3 loop is CSVKLGSSYGVFF. The CDR3 DNA is TGCAGCGTTAAATTGGGGAGCTCCTACGGCGTGTTTTTT.

The chain joins TRBV20-1 to TRBJ1-4, with D possibly TRBD1 on 6 matching bases. The length of the CDR3 is 14 residues. V lost 2 bases and J lost 6, with 13 bases in between. Looked up from germline, CDR1 is DFQATT and CDR2 is SNEGSKA (reference sequence). The CDR3 DNA follows: TGCAGTGCTAGATCGGACAGTGCAGATGAAAAACTGTTTTTT. Translating gives CSARSDSADEKLFF.

In this sample, this clonotype turned up many times. This sequence joins TRBV9 and TRBJ1-3; no clear D gene. Trimming pared 0 bases from V and 0 bases from J, leaving 10 bases between. The CDR3 runs 16 residues. The germline V gene encodes CDR1 SGDLS and CDR2 YYNGEE. Here the CDR3 DNA reads TGTGCCAGCAGCGTAGGTGGCGGGAGCTCTGGAAACACCATATATTTT. It specifies CASSVGGGSSGNTIYF.

Details on this clonotype: A much larger clone lies a single base off, so this may be a read error. This rearrangement joins TRBV2 to TRBJ1-6, with no clear D. The CDR3 has 16 residues. Germline loops: CDR1 SNHLY, CDR2 FYNNEI. The CDR3 sequence is CASSESSSSNNSPLHF. The CDR3 nucleotides read TGTGCCAGCAGTGAGTCTTCGAGCTCCAATAATTCACCCCTCCACTTT.

This chain connects TRBV9 to TRBJ1-3; 7 bases are shared with TRBD1. Germline V gives CDR1 SGDLS, CDR2 YYNGEE. Trimming removed 0 bases from V and 6 bases from J; junction bases left unmatched: 3. CDR3 length: 14 amino acids. CDR3 sequence: CASSVATGENTIYF. CDR3 nucleotide sequence: TGTGCCAGCAGCGTAGCTACAGGGGAAAACACCATATATTTT.

This sequence joins TRBV7-8 and TRBJ1-6; 9 bases align to TRBD1. The CDR3 runs 14 residues. Trimming took 5 bases from V and 10 from J; bases not matched to a gene: 6. Germline V gene sequence: CDR1 SGHVS, CDR2 FQNEAQ. CDR3 sequence reads: CASSQDRGLSPLHF. The CDR3 DNA follows: TGTGCCAGCAGCCAGGACAGGGGCCTCTCACCCCTCCACTTT.